The clone carrying this T cell receptor beta chain was observed a handful of times. This entry is derived from a study of blood T cell repertoires in COVID-19. Method: immunoSEQ multiplex PCR; TCRdb's copy keeps in-frame clones and lacks some. The sample has about 270,000 clones, more than 75% seen once; the top ten hold approximately 10%. V gave up 0 bases and J gave up 6 bases; unmatched junction bases: 6. Per the germline V gene, CDR1 is SGHRS and CDR2 is YFSETQ. The length of the CDR3 is 15 residues. This chain joins TRBV5-1 and TRBJ2-3; 8 bases match TRBD2. The source of this sequence is a man aged 40-49 years with active or convalescent COVID-19. Material for sequencing was peripheral blood. Written as DNA, the CDR3 is TGCGCCAGCAGCTTGGGGGCTAGCGGGTCGGATACGCAGTATTTT. It specifies CASSLGASGSDTQYF. Full variable domain (rest looked up from reference TRBV5-1 and TRBJ2-3): KAGVTQTPRYLIKTRGQQVTLSCSPISGHRSVSWYQQTPGQGLQFLFEYFSETQRNKGNFPGRFSGRQFSNSRSEMNVSTLELGDSALYLCASSLGASGSDTQYFGPGTRLTVL.